The subject of this entry is one T cell receptor (beta chain). The V segment lost 3 bases and the J segment 4 bases; nucleotides outside the gene matches: 11. Germline V gene lookup returns CDR1 LGHNA and CDR2 YNFKEQ. This CDR3 is 16 amino acids long. Source study methods: From reference gene primer amplification, estimates of nucleated cell counts were derived. Using immunoSEQ multiplex PCR, the repertoire was profiled, and TCRdb retains in-frame clones only, with some absent. V and J calls and clone size come straight from that table; D and trimming were deduced from the DNA. There are approximately 360,000 clones in the sample; around 90% occur only once, and around 1.3% lies in the top ten. These data originate in a study of blood T cell repertoires in COVID-19. For the study at large: Specimens from acute and convalescent COVID-19 originated in the United States, Italy and Spain. T cells, B-cell-depleted T cells, or PBMCs provided the cDNA or gDNA that served as material.

Sample: peripheral blood. The chain couples TRBV4-2 to TRBJ1-2; 7 bases are shared with TRBD1. This sequence was found in a middle-aged man with acute or convalescent COVID-19. In DNA form, the CDR3 reads TGTGCCAGCAGCCAGACCGCAGGGGGATCTGTCTATGGCTACACCTTC. This translates into CASSQTAGGSVYGYTF.